The clone carrying this T cell receptor beta chain was detected many times. Its specificity is unknown. This record comes from a study of T cells after yellow fever vaccination. Germline values: CDR1 MNHEY, CDR2 SVGAGI. The CDR3 is 11 amino acids. The germline V and J ends were trimmed by 6 bases and 13 bases, with 13 bases remaining between them. General study results and limits: Contamination of FACS-sorted repertoires by abundant clonotypes from the bulk population could occur.

The 5'RACE template-switching step produced TCR cDNA and added a universal primer site and UMIs. MiXCR, run by TCRdb on the 5' RACE reads, gives a single entry per CDR3 protein. This sample has 250,000 to 350,000 distinct CDR3 sequences, with around 4.3% found just once. This clonotype was obtained from a man younger than 35 who received the YFV17D yellow fever vaccine. Sequences were derived from PBMCs, sampled 15 days after the yellow fever booster vaccination. This chain links TRBV6-5 with TRBJ2-1, with a weak D call TRBD2 (6 bases). The CDR3 DNA is TGTGCCAGCAGCCACTCGGGAGTTCAGTTCTTC. It encodes CASSHSGVQFF.